This T cell receptor (beta chain) is drawn from a study of regulatory T cells in long-lasting Graves disease. For the study at large: Graves' patients (newly diagnosed) had been on antithyroid drugs under 3 months.

The ends were cut back, 2 bases at V and 7 bases at J, with 6 bases in the middle. The V gene's germline CDR1 is SEHNR and CDR2 FQNEAQ (reference sequence). The CDR3 covers 11 residues. Stated time point: newly diagnosed GD, antithyroid drugs for less than 3 months. Preparation of the TCR library used RNA extracted from PBMCs. Through Arm-PCR of CDR3 regions and iRepertoire HTBI primers, TCR beta libraries were built. As processed by the authors: The identification of 50 to 65 TRBV and roughly 14 TRBJ segments was made across samples. TCRdb reprocessed the multiplex PCR reads via MiXCR and lists one record per CDR3 protein. In this record, the V and J calls reflect TCRdb's handling and not the investigators' own analysis. Found here are about 610,000 distinct CDR3 sequences, around 15% of them singletons; the top ten hold more than 10%. The sample was also reused in another study, on T cells in Graves' hyperthyroidism and ophthalmopathy. That investigation notes: Researchers barred patients who had uncontrolled infection, other autoimmune disease, pregnancy or lactation. The study used the HTBI primer set for a first-round RT-PCR of the TCR CDR3.

The specimen was peripheral blood mononuclear cells (PBMCs), collected at new diagnosis, from a patient treated with antithyroid drugs. The TCR was taken from a man aged 18 to 30 with Graves disease. This chain connects TRBV7-9 to TRBJ2-7; no clear D gene. In nucleotides, the CDR3 is TGTGCCAGCAGCTTAAGTCTTGAGCAGTACTTC. Amino acid sequence: CASSLSLEQYF.